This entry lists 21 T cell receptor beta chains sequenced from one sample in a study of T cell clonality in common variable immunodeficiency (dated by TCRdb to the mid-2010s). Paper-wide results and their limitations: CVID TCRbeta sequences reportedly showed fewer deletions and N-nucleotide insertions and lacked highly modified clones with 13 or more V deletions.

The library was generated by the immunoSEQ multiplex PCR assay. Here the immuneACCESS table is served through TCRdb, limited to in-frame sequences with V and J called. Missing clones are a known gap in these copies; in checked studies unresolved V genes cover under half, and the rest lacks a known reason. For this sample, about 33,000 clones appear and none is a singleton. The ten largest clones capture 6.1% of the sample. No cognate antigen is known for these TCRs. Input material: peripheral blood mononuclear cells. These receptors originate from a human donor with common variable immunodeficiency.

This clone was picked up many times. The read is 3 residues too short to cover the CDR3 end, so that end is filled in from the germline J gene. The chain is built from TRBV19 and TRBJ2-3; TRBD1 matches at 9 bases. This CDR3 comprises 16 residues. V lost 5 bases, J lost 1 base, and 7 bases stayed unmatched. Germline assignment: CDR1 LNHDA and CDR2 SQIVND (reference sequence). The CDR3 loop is CASSANRGHGTDTQYF. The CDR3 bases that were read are TGTGCCAGTAGTGCGAACAGGGGGCATGGCACAGATACG.

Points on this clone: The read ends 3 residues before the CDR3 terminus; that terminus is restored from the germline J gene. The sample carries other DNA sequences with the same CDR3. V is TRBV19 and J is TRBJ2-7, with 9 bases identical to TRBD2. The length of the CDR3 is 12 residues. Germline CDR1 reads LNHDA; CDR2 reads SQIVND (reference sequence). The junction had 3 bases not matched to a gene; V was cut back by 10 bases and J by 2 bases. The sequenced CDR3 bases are TGTGCCACTTCTAGCGGGGCCTACGAG. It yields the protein CATSSGAYE. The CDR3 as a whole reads CATSSGAYEQYF.

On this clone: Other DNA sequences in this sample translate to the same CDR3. The CDR3 DNA, read in part, is TGTGCCAGCAGCGGTCGGACTAGCGGATACAATGAG. Translation: CASSGRTSGYNE. The complete CDR3 reads CASSGRTSGYNEQFF. The V and J genes are TRBV7-9 and TRBJ2-1, with 10 bases fitting TRBD2. Read data end 3 residues before the CDR3 end; the end is taken from the germline J gene. The V and J ends lost 5 bases and 4 bases, in that order; junction bases with no gene match: 5. Germline CDR1 reads SEHNR; CDR2 reads FQNEAQ (reference sequence). This CDR3 region has 15 residues.

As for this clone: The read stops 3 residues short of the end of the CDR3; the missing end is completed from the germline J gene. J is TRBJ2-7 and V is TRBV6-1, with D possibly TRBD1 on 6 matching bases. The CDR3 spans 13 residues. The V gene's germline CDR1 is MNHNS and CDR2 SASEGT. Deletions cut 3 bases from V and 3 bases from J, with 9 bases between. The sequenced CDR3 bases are TGTGCCAGCAGTGAGGCCAGGGGCTACGAG. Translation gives CASSEARGYE. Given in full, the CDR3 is CASSEARGYEQYF.

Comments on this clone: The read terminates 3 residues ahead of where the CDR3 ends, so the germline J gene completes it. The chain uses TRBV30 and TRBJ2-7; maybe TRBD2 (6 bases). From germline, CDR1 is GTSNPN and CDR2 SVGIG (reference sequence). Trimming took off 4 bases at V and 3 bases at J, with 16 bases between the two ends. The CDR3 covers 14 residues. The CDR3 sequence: CAWTTDYKVYEQYF. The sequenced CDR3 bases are TGTGCCTGGACCACGGACTATAAGGTCTACGAG.

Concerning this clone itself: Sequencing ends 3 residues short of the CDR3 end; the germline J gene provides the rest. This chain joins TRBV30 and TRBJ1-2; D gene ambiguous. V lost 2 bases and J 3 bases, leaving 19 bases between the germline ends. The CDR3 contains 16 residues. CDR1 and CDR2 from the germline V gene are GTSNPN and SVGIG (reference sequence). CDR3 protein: CAWSTGRVTAYYGYTF. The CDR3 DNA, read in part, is TGTGCCTGGAGTACTGGTAGGGTGACGGCTTACTATGGC.

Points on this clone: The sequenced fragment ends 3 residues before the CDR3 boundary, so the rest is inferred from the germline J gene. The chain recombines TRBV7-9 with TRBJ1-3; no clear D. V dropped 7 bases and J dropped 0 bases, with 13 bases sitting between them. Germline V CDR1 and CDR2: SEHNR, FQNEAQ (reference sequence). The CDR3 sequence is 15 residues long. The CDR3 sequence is CASTPPQNSGNTIYF. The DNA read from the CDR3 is TGTGCCAGCACCCCCCCCCAGAACTCTGGAAACACC.

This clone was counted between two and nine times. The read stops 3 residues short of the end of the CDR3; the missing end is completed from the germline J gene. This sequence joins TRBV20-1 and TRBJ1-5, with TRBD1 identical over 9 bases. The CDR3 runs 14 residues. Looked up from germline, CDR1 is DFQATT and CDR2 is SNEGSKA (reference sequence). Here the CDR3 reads CSARDGTGYLPQHF. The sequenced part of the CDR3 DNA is TGCAGTGCTAGAGATGGGACAGGGTACCTTCCC.

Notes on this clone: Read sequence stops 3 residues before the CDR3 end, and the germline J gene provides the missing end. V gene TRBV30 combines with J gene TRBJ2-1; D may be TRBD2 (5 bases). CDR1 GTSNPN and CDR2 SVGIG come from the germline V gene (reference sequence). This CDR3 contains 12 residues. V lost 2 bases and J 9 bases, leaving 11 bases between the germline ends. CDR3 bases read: TGTGCCTGGAGTTCGCAACGGGGTGAG. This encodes CAWSSQRGE. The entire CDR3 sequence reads CAWSSQRGEQFF. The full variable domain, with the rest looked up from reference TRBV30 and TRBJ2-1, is SQTIHQWPATLVQPVGSPLSLECTVEGTSNPNLYWYRQAAGRGLQLLFYSVGIGQISSEVPQNLSASRPQDRQFILSSKKLLLSDSGFYLCAWSSQRGEQFFGPGTRLTVL.

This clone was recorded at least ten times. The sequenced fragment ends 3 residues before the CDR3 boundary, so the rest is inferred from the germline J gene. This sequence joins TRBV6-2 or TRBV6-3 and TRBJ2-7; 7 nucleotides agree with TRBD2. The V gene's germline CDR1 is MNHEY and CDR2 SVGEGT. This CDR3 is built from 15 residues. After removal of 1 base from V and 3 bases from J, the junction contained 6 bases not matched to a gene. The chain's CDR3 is CASSYFGTTFYEQYF. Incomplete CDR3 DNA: TGTGCCAGCAGTTACTTCGGGACTACGTTCTACGAG.

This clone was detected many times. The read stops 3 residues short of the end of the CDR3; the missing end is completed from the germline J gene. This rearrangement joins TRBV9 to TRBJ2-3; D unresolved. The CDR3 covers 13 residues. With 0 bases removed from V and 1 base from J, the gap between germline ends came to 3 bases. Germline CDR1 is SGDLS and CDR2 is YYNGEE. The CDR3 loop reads CASSVEGTDTQYF. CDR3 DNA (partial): TGTGCCAGCAGCGTAGAGGGCACAGATACG.

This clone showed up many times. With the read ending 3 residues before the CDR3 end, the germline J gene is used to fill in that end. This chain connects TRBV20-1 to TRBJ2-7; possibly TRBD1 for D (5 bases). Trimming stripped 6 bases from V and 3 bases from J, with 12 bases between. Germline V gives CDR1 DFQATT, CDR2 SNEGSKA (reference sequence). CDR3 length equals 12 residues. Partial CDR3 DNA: TGCAGTGCCCGGACACTAAACTACGAG. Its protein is CSARTLNYE. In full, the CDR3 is CSARTLNYEQYF.

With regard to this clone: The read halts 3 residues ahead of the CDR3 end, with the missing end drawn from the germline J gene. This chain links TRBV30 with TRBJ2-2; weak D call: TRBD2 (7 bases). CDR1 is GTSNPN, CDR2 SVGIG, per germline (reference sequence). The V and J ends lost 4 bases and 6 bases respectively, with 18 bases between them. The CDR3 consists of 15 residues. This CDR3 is CAWNSGGVDAGELFF. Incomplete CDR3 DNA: TGTGCCTGGAATTCGGGGGGCGTGGATGCCGGGGAG.

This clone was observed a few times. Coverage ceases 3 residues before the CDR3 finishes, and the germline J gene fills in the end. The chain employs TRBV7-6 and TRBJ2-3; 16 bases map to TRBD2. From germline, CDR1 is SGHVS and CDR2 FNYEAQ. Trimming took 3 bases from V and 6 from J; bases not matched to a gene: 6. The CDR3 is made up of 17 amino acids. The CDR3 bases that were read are TGTGCCAGCAGCTTGGGGACTAGCGGGGGGGCAGGGGATACG. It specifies CASSLGTSGGAGDT. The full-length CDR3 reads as CASSLGTSGGAGDTQYF.

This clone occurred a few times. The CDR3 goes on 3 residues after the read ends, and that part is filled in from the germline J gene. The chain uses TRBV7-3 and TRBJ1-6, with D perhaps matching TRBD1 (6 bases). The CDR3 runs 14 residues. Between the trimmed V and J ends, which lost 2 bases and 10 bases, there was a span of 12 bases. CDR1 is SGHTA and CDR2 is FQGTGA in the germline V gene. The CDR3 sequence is CASSLDTRGSPLHF. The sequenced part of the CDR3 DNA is TGTGCCAGCAGCTTAGACACCAGGGGATCACCC.

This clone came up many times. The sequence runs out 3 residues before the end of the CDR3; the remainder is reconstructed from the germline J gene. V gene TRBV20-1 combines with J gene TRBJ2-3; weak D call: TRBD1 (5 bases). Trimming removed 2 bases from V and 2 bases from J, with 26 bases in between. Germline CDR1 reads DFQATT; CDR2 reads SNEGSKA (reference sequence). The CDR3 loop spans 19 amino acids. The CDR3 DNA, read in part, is TGCAGTGCTAGACCTTCGGGCACCCTGGACAACCTACTCACAGATACG. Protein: CSARPSGTLDNLLTDT. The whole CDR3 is CSARPSGTLDNLLTDTQYF.

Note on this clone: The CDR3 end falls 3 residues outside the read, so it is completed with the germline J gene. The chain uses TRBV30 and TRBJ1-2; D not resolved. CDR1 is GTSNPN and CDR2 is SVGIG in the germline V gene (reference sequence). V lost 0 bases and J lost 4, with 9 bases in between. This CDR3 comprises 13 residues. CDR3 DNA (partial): TGTGCCTGGAGTGTACAGTTTAGCTATGGC. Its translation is CAWSVQFSYG. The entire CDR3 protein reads CAWSVQFSYGYTF.

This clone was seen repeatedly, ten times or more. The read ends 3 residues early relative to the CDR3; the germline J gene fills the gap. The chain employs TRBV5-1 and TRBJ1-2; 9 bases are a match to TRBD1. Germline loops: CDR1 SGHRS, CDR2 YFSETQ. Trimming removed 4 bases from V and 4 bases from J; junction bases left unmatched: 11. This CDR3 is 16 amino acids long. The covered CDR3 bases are TGCGCCAGCAGCGCACCTCCGGGACAGGGAACCTATGGC. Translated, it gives CASSAPPGQGTYG. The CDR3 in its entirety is CASSAPPGQGTYGYTF.

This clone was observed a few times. The sequenced part of the CDR3 DNA is TGTGCCTGGAGTGTAGCCCTACTAGAAAAA. It is translated as CAWSVALLEK. The complete CDR3 protein is CAWSVALLEKLFF. The chain is built from TRBV30 and TRBJ1-4; D unresolved. The read ends 3 residues shy of where the CDR3 ends; the end is completed using the germline J gene. CDR3 length equals 13 residues. Germline CDR1 reads GTSNPN; CDR2 reads SVGIG (reference sequence). V was clipped by 0 bases and J by 8 bases, with 10 bases between them.

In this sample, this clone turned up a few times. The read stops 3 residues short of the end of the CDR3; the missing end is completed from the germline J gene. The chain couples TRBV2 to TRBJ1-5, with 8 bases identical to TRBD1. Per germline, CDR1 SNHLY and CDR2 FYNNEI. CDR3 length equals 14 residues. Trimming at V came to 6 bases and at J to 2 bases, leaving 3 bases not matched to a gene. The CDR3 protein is CASRPGQGNQPQHF. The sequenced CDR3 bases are TGTGCCAGCAGACCGGGACAGGGCAATCAGCCC.

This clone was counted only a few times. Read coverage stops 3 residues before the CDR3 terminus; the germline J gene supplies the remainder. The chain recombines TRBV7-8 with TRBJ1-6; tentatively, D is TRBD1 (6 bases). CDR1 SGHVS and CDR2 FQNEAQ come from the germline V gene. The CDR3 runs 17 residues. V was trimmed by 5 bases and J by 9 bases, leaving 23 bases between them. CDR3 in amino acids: CASSIRSRGQTSSPLHF. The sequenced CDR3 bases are TGTGCCAGCAGCATCCGCAGTAGAGGACAGACAAGTTCACCC.